A single sample is the source of the 27 T cell receptor beta chains below, sequenced in a study of T cells in Graves' hyperthyroidism and ophthalmopathy. TCR beta CDR3 region amplification was performed from RNA transcripts. A set of HTBI primers served as the primers for a first-round RT-PCR of the TCR CDR3. TCRdb re-called the multiplex PCR reads with MiXCR, one entry per CDR3 protein. The sample shows a few hundred thousand distinct CDR3 sequences, 15% to 17% of them seen only once. Sequenced material: blood. These receptors all come from a woman in her twenties or thirties with Graves' hyperthyroidism.

The V call is TRBV10-3, the J call TRBJ2-7; TRBD1 or TRBD2 may be the D gene (5 bases each). CDR1 and CDR2 (germline): ENHRY, SYGVKD. The CDR3 is made up of 15 amino acids. V lost 5 bases and J 3 bases, leaving 17 bases between the germline ends. CDR3 DNA sequence: TGTGCCATCAGTTATACCGGGACGCAGATCTACGAGCAGTACTTC. Translation gives CAISYTGTQIYEQYF.

This clonotype was seen only a few times. The chain couples TRBV20-1 to TRBJ2-2, with D unresolved. CDR3 length: 12 amino acids. Trimming took 3 bases from V and 5 from J, leaving 7 bases between them. Germline V CDR1 and CDR2: DFQATT, SNEGSKA (reference sequence). The CDR3: CSASLTTGELFF. The CDR3 DNA sequence: TGCAGTGCTAGTTTAACGACCGGGGAGCTGTTTTTT.

This clonotype was picked up many times. The chain couples TRBV30 to TRBJ1-1; D may be TRBD1 (6 bases). The V gene lost 0 bases and the J gene lost 7 bases, with 9 bases spanning the gap. This CDR3 spans 12 amino acids. Germline CDR1 and CDR2: GTSNPN and SVGIG (reference sequence). CDR3 residues: CAWSVQGHEAFF. In DNA form, the CDR3 reads TGTGCCTGGAGTGTGCAGGGGCATGAAGCTTTCTTT.

This clonotype was seen repeatedly, ten times or more. The V call is TRBV30, the J call TRBJ2-3; 11 nucleotides align to TRBD2. CDR3 length: 14 amino acids. Trimming took 7 bases from V and 1 from J; bases not matched to a gene: 4. CDR1 is GTSNPN and CDR2 is SVGIG in the germline V gene (reference sequence). CDR3 DNA: TGTGCCTCGACTAGCGGGATCCGCACAGATACGCAGTATTTT. Amino acids: CASTSGIRTDTQYF.

Comment on this clonotype: One base away lies a much larger clone, so this may be a sequencing read error. The V gene is TRBV12-3 or TRBV12-4, the J gene TRBJ1-5, with D perhaps TRBD1 (5 bases). Trimming pared 11 bases from V and 6 bases from J, leaving 29 bases between. The CDR3 spans 17 residues. DNA for the CDR3: TGTGCCGTCCCCGGGCAGGGTAGATTGCGGTCTTGTCAGCCCCAGCATTTT. It specifies CAVPGQGRLRSCQPQHF.

There are many counts of this clonotype. The rearrangement links TRBV30 to TRBJ1-2; D call uncertain. V was trimmed by 0 bases and J by 7 bases, leaving 12 bases between them. The germline V gene has CDR1 GTSNPN and CDR2 SVGIG (reference sequence). This CDR3 has 13 residues. CDR3 DNA sequence: TGTGCCTGGAGTGTTCTTGGGGAGGTTGGCTACACCTTC. Amino acid sequence: CAWSVLGEVGYTF.

The chain uses TRBV5-1 and TRBJ1-3, with unresolved D. CDR1 is SGHRS, CDR2 YFSETQ, per germline. This CDR3 contains 14 residues. The V end lost 0 bases, the J end lost 6 bases, and 10 bases lay between the germline ends. The CDR3 reads CASSLDSGQNTIYF. The CDR3 DNA sequence: TGCGCCAGCAGCTTGGACAGCGGGCAAAACACCATATATTTT.

There are many counts of this clonotype. The rearrangement links TRBV7-9 to TRBJ2-2, with TRBD2 matching over 8 bases. The CDR3 loop spans 19 amino acids. Germline trimming cut 5 bases from V and 7 bases from J; bases unmatched to any gene: 21. Germline CDR1 is SEHNR and CDR2 is FQNEAQ (reference sequence). The CDR3 spells CASSQSASKRELRGGELFF. As DNA, the CDR3 is TGTGCCAGCAGCCAGTCGGCTTCGAAGCGGGAGCTGCGTGGCGGGGAGCTGTTTTTT.

This clonotype was picked up many times. The chain has TRBV7-2 and TRBJ2-7; 7 bases are a match to TRBD2. Trimming removed 5 bases from V and 9 bases from J; junction bases left unmatched: 13. CDR1 and CDR2 from the germline V gene are SGHTA and FQGNSA. The CDR3 is 14 residues long. As DNA, the CDR3 is TGTGCCAGCAGCACCGGGACTATCCAAGGCGGGCAGTACTTC. As protein: CASSTGTIQGGQYF. Full variable domain (outside the CDR3, taken from reference TRBV7-2 and TRBJ2-7): GAGVSQSPSNKVTEKGKDVELRCDPISGHTALYWYRQSLGQGLEFLIYFQGNSAPDKSGLPSDRFSAERTGGSVSTLTIQRTQQEDSAVYLCASSTGTIQGGQYFGPGTRLTVT.

This clonotype was detected ten times or more. V usage is TRBV19 and J usage is TRBJ2-2, with D possibly called TRBD1 or TRBD2 (5 bases each). CDR1 is LNHDA, CDR2 SQIVND, per germline (reference sequence). The CDR3 totals 13 residues. The V gene lost 6 bases and the J gene lost 2 bases, with 7 bases spanning the gap. CDR3 nucleotide sequence: TGTGCCAGTAGCGGGACCAACACCGGGGAGCTGTTTTTT. Its translation is CASSGTNTGELFF.

This chain links TRBV18 with TRBJ1-2; the match to TRBD1 covers 9 bases. Germline loops: CDR1 KGHSH, CDR2 LQKENI. The CDR3 spans 15 residues. Trimming removed 0 bases from V and 4 bases from J; junction bases left unmatched: 3. CDR3 protein: CASSPPTGGGYGYTF. CDR3 nucleotides: TGTGCCAGCTCACCACCCACAGGGGGCGGCTATGGCTACACCTTC.

Many counts were recorded for this clonotype. The chain carries TRBV20-1 and TRBJ2-7; D ambiguous. V shed 6 bases and J shed 3 bases, with 15 bases lying between them. The germline V gene has CDR1 DFQATT and CDR2 SNEGSKA (reference sequence). This CDR3 is built from 13 residues. In nucleotides, the CDR3 is TGCAGTGCACACGCCCCGGACGGCTACGAGCAGTACTTC. This gives the protein CSAHAPDGYEQYF.

In this sample, this clonotype turned up a few times. This chain joins TRBV6-2 or TRBV6-3 and TRBJ1-2; D call uncertain. Germline V lookup: CDR1 MNHEY, CDR2 SVGEGT. Trimming pared 6 bases from V and 3 bases from J, leaving 11 bases between. CDR3 length equals 13 residues. CDR3 sequence (DNA): TGTGCCAGCAGCCCCGGACGGGACTATGGCTACACCTTC. It specifies CASSPGRDYGYTF.

This clonotype was found a few times. The chain links TRBV6-1 to TRBJ2-1; D remains unclear. Trimming cost V 5 bases and J 3 bases, with 14 bases left between them. The CDR3 has 15 residues. Germline-derived CDR1 and CDR2 are MNHNS and SASEGT. CDR3 sequence reads: CASSLDNTFYNEQFF. In DNA form, the CDR3 reads TGTGCCAGCAGTTTAGACAACACATTCTACAATGAGCAGTTCTTC.

This clonotype was seen ten or more times. The chain links TRBV7-3 to TRBJ2-3; 9 bases map to TRBD2. Per the germline V gene, CDR1 is SGHTA and CDR2 is FQGTGA. The junction had 10 bases not matched to a gene; V was cut back by 5 bases and J by 4 bases. The CDR3 loop spans 16 amino acids. CDR3 in amino acids: CASSPAGGLAPDTQYF. The CDR3 coding sequence is TGTGCCAGCAGCCCGGCGGGAGGGCTAGCTCCAGATACGCAGTATTTT. Based on the CDR3 plus reference TRBV7-3 and TRBJ2-3, the full variable domain is GAGVSQTPSNKVTEKGKYVELRCDPISGHTALYWYRQSLGQGPEFLIYFQGTGAADDSGLPNDRFFAVRPEGSVSTLKIQRTERGDSAVYLCASSPAGGLAPDTQYFGPGTRLTVL.

This clonotype was counted ten times or more. The CDR3 region is CASSFRDRGTDTQYF. The CDR3 DNA is TGTGCCAGCAGCTTTCGGGACCGCGGGACAGATACGCAGTATTTT. The J gene is TRBJ2-3, the V gene TRBV7-6; TRBD1 or TRBD2 may be the D gene (5 bases each). Germline V gives CDR1 SGHVS, CDR2 FNYEAQ. The CDR3 contains 15 residues. V lost 3 bases and J lost 3, with 13 bases in between. The full variable domain, its missing parts supplied by reference TRBV7-6 and TRBJ2-3, is GAGVSQSPRYKVTKRGQDVALRCDPISGHVSLYWYRQALGQGPEFLTYFNYEAQQDKSGLPNDRFSAERPEGSISTLTIQRTEQRDSAMYRCASSFRDRGTDTQYFGPGTRLTVL.

This clonotype has a count of ten or more. V usage is TRBV20-1 and J usage is TRBJ2-3; D remains ambiguous. V was clipped by 6 bases and J by 3 bases, with 10 bases between them. Germline CDR1 and CDR2: DFQATT and SNEGSKA (reference sequence). This CDR3 comprises 12 residues. This chain's CDR3 is CSAPSTTDTQYF. CDR3 DNA sequence: TGCAGTGCGCCAAGTACGACAGATACGCAGTATTTT.

This clonotype was seen more than once but under ten times. V is TRBV6-1 and J is TRBJ1-3, with D hard to call. Germline CDR1 MNHNS, CDR2 SASEGT. The V and J ends lost 7 bases and 0 bases respectively, with 7 bases between them. The CDR3 consists of 13 residues. DNA of the CDR3: TGTGCCAGCAAAAGGGACTCTGGAAACACCATATATTTT. This translates into CASKRDSGNTIYF.

This clonotype was observed at least ten times. The V and J genes are TRBV20-1 and TRBJ2-1; 7 bases fit TRBD2. Germline V gene data show CDR1 as DFQATT and CDR2 as SNEGSKA (reference sequence). This CDR3 is 15 amino acids long. With V trimmed by 5 bases and J by 0 bases, 7 bases remained unmatched. The CDR3 nucleotides read TGCAGTGCTCTCCCACTAGCGTCCTCCTACAATGAGCAGTTCTTC. This sequence encodes CSALPLASSYNEQFF.

The rearrangement links TRBV14 to TRBJ2-1, with D perhaps given as TRBD1 or TRBD2 (5 bases each). Germline V gives CDR1 SGHDN, CDR2 FVKESK. The CDR3 is 14 amino acids. Trimming left V 4 bases short and J 3 bases short, with 10 bases between. The DNA for the CDR3 is TGTGCCAGCAGCCCCGGGACCTACTACAATGAGCAGTTCTTC. Protein sequence: CASSPGTYYNEQFF. Full variable domain (missing parts from reference TRBV14 and TRBJ2-1): EAGVTQFPSHSVIEKGQTVTLRCDPISGHDNLYWYRRVMGKEIKFLLHFVKESKQDESGMPNNRFLAERTGGTYSTLKVQPAELEDSGVYFCASSPGTYYNEQFFGPGTRLTVL.

The chain has TRBV2 and TRBJ2-7; D not resolved. In germline, CDR1 is SNHLY, CDR2 FYNNEI. Trimming took off 1 base at V and 4 bases at J, with 5 bases between the two ends. The CDR3 extends over 12 amino acids. CDR3 loop: CASSEVPYEQYF. CDR3 DNA sequence: TGTGCCAGCAGTGAAGTTCCATACGAGCAGTACTTC.

This clonotype was seen many times. The CDR3 loop reads CASSYSSWGAPGSRGSVTYEQYF. The CDR3 DNA is TGTGCCAGCAGTTACTCGAGCTGGGGGGCCCCGGGTTCCCGCGGGAGTGTCACCTACGAGCAGTACTTC. The V gene is TRBV6-6, the J gene TRBJ2-7, with TRBD2 as a possible D gene (7 bases). Deletions cut 0 bases from V and 2 bases from J, with 35 bases between. This CDR3 contains 23 residues. Germline CDR1 reads MNHNY; CDR2 reads SVGAGI (reference sequence).

Note on this clonotype: A read error may produce the germline difference seen at one junction end. J is TRBJ1-5 and V is TRBV20-1; maybe TRBD1 (5 bases). CDR1 and CDR2 from the germline V gene are DFQATT and SNEGSKA (reference sequence). CDR3 size: 16 residues. CDR3 coding DNA: TGCAGTGCTAGCGCTCGGGACGAGAATAGCAATCAGCTCCAGCATTTT. Amino acid sequence: CSASARDENSNQLQHF.

The rearrangement uses TRBV6-4 and TRBJ2-2; the D gene is possibly TRBD1 (5 bases). The CDR3 is made up of 12 amino acids. Germline CDR1 and CDR2: MRHNA and SNTAGT. The V gene lost 2 bases and the J gene lost 10 bases, with 8 bases spanning the gap. The CDR3 reads CASSDGAVELFF. CDR3 nucleotides: TGTGCCAGCAGTGACGGGGCCGTGGAGCTGTTTTTT.

The chain uses TRBV7-2 and TRBJ2-7; 9 nucleotides line up with TRBD2. Germline lookup yields CDR1 SGHTA and CDR2 FQGNSA. This CDR3 comprises 15 residues. After removal of 1 base from V and 3 bases from J, the junction contained 4 bases not matched to a gene. The CDR3 DNA is TGTGCCAGCAGCTTAGTGACTAGCGGAAACTACGAGCAGTACTTC. Its protein product is CASSLVTSGNYEQYF.

This clonotype has just a few counts. The chain employs TRBV6-5 and TRBJ1-2, with a weak D call TRBD1 (6 bases). Trimming removed 4 bases at V and 5 bases at J, with 11 bases between. CDR1 and CDR2 from the germline V gene are MNHEY and SVGAGI. This CDR3 is built from 13 residues. CDR3 DNA sequence: TGTGCCAGCAGTTCAGGGGCAGGGTATGGCTACACCTTC. It is translated as CASSSGAGYGYTF.

This clonotype was counted once. V usage is TRBV24-1 and J usage is TRBJ2-7; a weak D match, TRBD2 (5 bases). This CDR3 is 15 amino acids long. The germline gives CDR1 KGHDR, CDR2 SFDVKD. Trimming took 7 bases from V and 7 from J, leaving 22 bases between them. CDR3 in DNA: TGTGCCACCAGCGCCGGACGGGAACCCAAACAAGAGCAGTACTTC. Its translation is CATSAGREPKQEQYF.